This T cell receptor (beta chain) was profiled in a study of circulating CD8 cells and anti-PD-1 response in melanoma. Study-level points and caveats: Patients included both untreated and previously treated individuals. Replicates were generally not done for experiments.

The germline V gene has CDR1 SGHAT and CDR2 FQNNGV. The V end was cut by 2 bases, the J end by 6 bases, with 10 bases between. The CDR3 contains 14 residues. Sample share makes this clonotype medium-sized. Its antigen remains unknown. Live CD3+CD8+TCRalphabeta+ cells were sorted into four subsets by PD-1 and/or TIGIT. Each library started from about 15 ng of total RNA using the QIAseq Immune Repertoire TCR panel. Each CDR3 protein is one row after TCRdb ran MiXCR on the reads. The repertoire includes under 400 distinct CDR3 sequences, about 6% of them detected once, and about 40% sits in the top ten. The specimen was CD8+ T cells from PBMCs, collected at baseline or after one month of anti-PD-1 therapy (not recorded which). This TCR derives from a human donor with melanoma. The rearrangement joins TRBV11-2 to TRBJ2-2; no clear D gene. CDR3 bases: TGTGCCAGCAGCTTATTACGTTTGGCCGGGGAGCTGTTTTTT. Encoded protein: CASSLLRLAGELFF.